The 23 T cell receptor beta chains reported below all come from one sample, sequenced in a study of cytomegalovirus exposure and HLA in healthy donors. The PCR made use of 60 Vbeta and 13 Jbeta primers. This table comes from immunoSEQ multiplex PCR, and its TCRdb copy is limited to in-frame clones, with some not included. This table holds some 120,000 clones. Sequencing was performed on PBMCs. The receptor source for this set is a woman in her sixties or seventies in good health and CMV-seronegative.

The V call is TRBV4-1, the J call TRBJ1-2; D remains ambiguous. The CDR3 is made up of 17 amino acids. V was clipped by 1 base and J by 0 bases, with 15 bases between them. Germline CDR1 MGHRA, CDR2 YSYEKL. The CDR3 here is CASSQGAGGPTNYGYTF. CDR3 in DNA: TGCGCCAGCAGCCAAGGTGCAGGTGGGCCCACTAACTATGGCTACACCTTC.

V is TRBV9 and J is TRBJ2-3; 13 nucleotides agree with TRBD2. Losses at the gene ends were 0 bases for V and 6 bases for J; bases not matched to a gene: 7. The CDR3 spans 17 residues. In germline, CDR1 is SGDLS, CDR2 YYNGEE. The CDR3 here is CASSVGLTSGRPDTQYF. The DNA of the CDR3 is TGTGCCAGCAGCGTAGGCTTGACTAGCGGGAGGCCCGATACGCAGTATTTT.

The rearrangement uses TRBV6-5 and TRBJ1-5; weak D call: TRBD1 (5 bases). The CDR3 covers 15 residues. Germline-derived CDR1 and CDR2 are MNHEY and SVGAGI. The V end was cut by 6 bases, the J end by 0 bases, with 12 bases between. The CDR3 here is CASRSTEYSNQPQHF. CDR3 DNA: TGTGCCAGCAGATCGACAGAATATAGCAATCAGCCCCAGCATTTT.

The rearrangement uses TRBV5-4 and TRBJ2-1; 12 bases map to TRBD2. Per the germline V gene, CDR1 is SGHNT and CDR2 is YYREEE (reference sequence). J was trimmed by 9 bases and V by 2 bases; bases with no gene match: 6. This CDR3 is 15 amino acids long. The CDR3 sequence: CASSLGLAGRGEQFF. The DNA of the CDR3 is TGTGCCAGCAGCTTAGGACTAGCGGGAAGGGGTGAGCAGTTCTTC.

This rearrangement joins TRBV18 to TRBJ1-1; D gene ambiguous. Germline values: CDR1 KGHSH, CDR2 LQKENI. There are 14 residues in the CDR3. Trimming took 2 bases from V and 4 from J, leaving 11 bases between them. The CDR3 DNA reads as TGTGCCAGCTCACCATTTTTGACACTCACTGAAGCTTTCTTT. It codes for CASSPFLTLTEAFF. Complete variable domain (other parts from reference TRBV18 and TRBJ1-1): NAGVMQNPRHLVRRRGQEARLRCSPMKGHSHVYWYRQLPEEGLKFMVYLQKENIIDESGMPKERFSAEFPKEGPSILRIQQVVRGDSAAYFCASSPFLTLTEAFFGQGTRLTVV.

The rearrangement joins TRBV2 to TRBJ2-3; 12 bases line up with TRBD2. The junction had 14 bases not matched to a gene; V was cut back by 1 base and J by 0 bases. The CDR3 contains 21 residues. From germline, CDR1 is SNHLY and CDR2 FYNNEI. The CDR3 DNA sequence: TGTGCCAGCAGTGAAGGGGGACTAGCGGGCCATGGCCCCCCTAGCACAGATACGCAGTATTTT. Its protein is CASSEGGLAGHGPPSTDTQYF.

J is TRBJ2-5 and V is TRBV4-2, with 10 bases that match TRBD2. The end of the DNA is better explained by TRBJ2-7, so the J call may be wrong. The length of the CDR3 is 16 residues. Germline V CDR1 and CDR2: LGHNA, YNFKEQ. The CDR3 loop reads CASSQVNLAGVYEQYF. The CDR3 region has the DNA TGTGCCAGCAGCCAAGTTAACCTAGCGGGAGTGTACGAGCAGTACTTC.

The chain joins TRBV7-2 to TRBJ2-3; 10 bases fit TRBD2. The V and J ends lost 1 base and 2 bases, in that order; junction bases with no gene match: 6. Germline assignment: CDR1 SGHTA and CDR2 FQGNSA. The CDR3 totals 17 residues. CDR3 in amino acids: CASSLVGSGGITDTQYF. In DNA, the CDR3 is TGTGCCAGCAGCTTAGTCGGTAGCGGGGGGATCACAGATACGCAGTATTTT.

This chain links TRBV28 with TRBJ1-1, with D unclear. Germline V gene sequence: CDR1 MDHEN, CDR2 SYDVKM. V dropped 2 bases and J dropped 6 bases, with 7 bases sitting between them. The CDR3 sequence is 12 residues long. CDR3 protein: CASSLPRAEAFF. The CDR3 DNA is TGTGCCAGCAGTTTACCGAGAGCTGAAGCTTTCTTT.

The V and J genes are TRBV4-1 and TRBJ1-5; no definite D call. Trimming removed 4 bases at V and 6 bases at J, with 4 bases between. The length of the CDR3 is 11 residues. Germline V lookup: CDR1 MGHRA, CDR2 YSYEKL. CDR3 protein: CASSPGQPQHF. The CDR3 DNA is TGCGCCAGCAGCCCCGGTCAGCCCCAGCATTTT.

The chain has TRBV5-6 and TRBJ1-1; D uncertain. The germline V gene encodes CDR1 SGHDT and CDR2 YYEEEE. This CDR3 has 13 amino acids. The V gene lost 2 bases and the J gene lost 1 base, with 6 bases spanning the gap. CDR3 nucleotides: TGTGCCAGCAGCTTTACAGAGAACACTGAAGCTTTCTTT. It encodes CASSFTENTEAFF.

This chain joins TRBV4-1 and TRBJ1-6, with TRBD1 as a possible D gene (5 bases). CDR1 MGHRA and CDR2 YSYEKL come from the germline V gene. The CDR3 consists of 12 residues. V was trimmed by 2 bases and J by 15 bases, leaving 11 bases between them. Written as DNA, the CDR3 is TGCGCCAGCAGCCAAATCAGGGATCTCCTCCACTTT. Its translation is CASSQIRDLLHF.

The chain carries TRBV7-9 and TRBJ2-7, with D perhaps TRBD1 (5 bases). The CDR3 spans 15 residues. V shed 0 bases and J shed 2 bases, with 11 bases lying between them. Germline CDR1 reads SEHNR; CDR2 reads FQNEAQ (reference sequence). The CDR3 nucleotides read TGTGCCAGCAGCTTAGCGCTAGGGGCCACCTACGAGCAGTACTTC. Its protein is CASSLALGATYEQYF.

The rearrangement joins TRBV28 to TRBJ2-5; maybe TRBD2 (5 bases). Germline V gene lookup returns CDR1 MDHEN and CDR2 SYDVKM. The CDR3 loop spans 13 amino acids. Trimming shortened V by 5 bases and J by 5 bases, and 12 bases separated the two germline ends. The CDR3 loop is CASSRGSLETQYF. In DNA form, the CDR3 reads TGTGCCAGCAGTCGAGGGTCGTTGGAGACCCAGTACTTC.

The chain has TRBV28 and TRBJ1-2; the D gene is possibly TRBD1 (5 bases). With 4 bases removed from V and 3 bases from J, the gap between germline ends came to 15 bases. The CDR3 loop spans 15 amino acids. Germline assignment: CDR1 MDHEN and CDR2 SYDVKM. The CDR3 bases are TGTGCCAGCAGTTCAGGAGGGGCAGTGCACTATGGCTACACCTTC. Translation gives CASSSGGAVHYGYTF.

The rearrangement links TRBV6-9 to TRBJ1-2; 7 bases match TRBD1. Per germline, CDR1 MNHGY and CDR2 SVAAGI. J gave up 0 bases and V 7 bases, and 29 bases lay outside the gene matches. The CDR3 covers 22 residues. The CDR3 sequence: CASNLLIDALGPRQGANYGYTF. The CDR3 bases are TGTGCCAGCAATCTTCTTATCGACGCCCTGGGCCCTCGACAGGGCGCTAACTATGGCTACACCTTC.

In nucleotides, the CDR3 is TGCGCCAGCAGCCCCCCGGGGACAGGGACCTCACCCCTCCACTTT. Translated, it gives CASSPPGTGTSPLHF. The rearrangement joins TRBV5-1 to TRBJ1-6, with TRBD1 identical over 9 bases. This CDR3 spans 15 amino acids. Germline assignment: CDR1 SGHRS and CDR2 YFSETQ. V shed 4 bases, J shed 10 bases, and the junction held 9 bases outside the gene matches.

The chain links TRBV28 to TRBJ2-7; 7 bases agree with TRBD1. The CDR3 covers 13 residues. CDR1 and CDR2 from the germline V gene are MDHEN and SYDVKM. After removal of 6 bases from V and 5 bases from J, the junction contained 7 bases not matched to a gene. This chain's CDR3 is CASRDPDRDEQYF. The CDR3 DNA reads as TGTGCCAGCAGGGACCCCGACAGGGACGAGCAGTACTTC.

The chain carries TRBV6-6 and TRBJ2-7; a weak D match, TRBD2 (6 bases). The V gene lost 5 bases and the J gene lost 3 bases, with 14 bases spanning the gap. This CDR3 is built from 14 residues. CDR1 is MNHNY, CDR2 SVGAGI, per germline (reference sequence). CDR3 protein: CASSKTRADYEQYF. For the CDR3, the DNA is TGTGCCAGCAGTAAGACTAGGGCTGACTACGAGCAGTACTTC.

The chain links TRBV19 to TRBJ1-2; D unclear. Trimming took 3 bases from V and 7 from J, leaving 12 bases between them. Per germline, CDR1 LNHDA and CDR2 SQIVND (reference sequence). The CDR3 totals 13 residues. CDR3 coding DNA: TGTGCCAGTAGTATTCCCCCACGGTCTGGCTACACCTTC. Encoded protein: CASSIPPRSGYTF. Combining the CDR3 with reference TRBV19 and TRBJ1-2 gives the whole variable domain DGGITQSPKYLFRKEGQNVTLSCEQNLNHDAMYWYRQDPGQGLRLIYYSQIVNDFQKGDIAEGYSVSREKKESFPLTVTSAQKNPTAFYLCASSIPPRSGYTFGSGTRLTVV.

The CDR3 nucleotides are TGTGCCAGCAGCTTAGCAGGAGGGAGCTACACCTTC. Residues: CASSLAGGSYTF. The rearrangement uses TRBV7-9 and TRBJ1-2; no clear D. Trimming pared 0 bases from V and 9 bases from J, leaving 8 bases between. CDR3 length equals 12 residues. In germline, CDR1 is SEHNR, CDR2 FQNEAQ (reference sequence).

The chain uses TRBV19 and TRBJ1-3; tentative D call: TRBD1 (6 bases). The CDR3 has 18 residues. V shed 2 bases and J shed 0 bases, with 17 bases lying between them. The germline CDR1 and CDR2 sequences are LNHDA and SQIVND (reference sequence). The CDR3 sequence: CASSINTLTGSSGNTIYF. CDR3 DNA: TGTGCCAGTAGTATAAACACCCTAACAGGGAGCTCTGGAAACACCATATATTTT.

The J gene is TRBJ2-7, the V gene TRBV5-1; D is undetermined. Looked up from germline, CDR1 is SGHRS and CDR2 is YFSETQ. The CDR3 runs 15 residues. Trimming removed 5 bases at V and 1 base at J, with 16 bases between. CDR3 region: CASRLIADGSYEQYF. The CDR3 region has the DNA TGCGCCAGCAGGCTAATAGCAGACGGATCCTACGAGCAGTACTTC. Based on the CDR3 plus reference TRBV5-1 and TRBJ2-7, the full variable domain is KAGVTQTPRYLIKTRGQQVTLSCSPISGHRSVSWYQQTPGQGLQFLFEYFSETQRNKGNFPGRFSGRQFSNSRSEMNVSTLELGDSALYLCASRLIADGSYEQYFGPGTRLTVT.